The subject of this entry is one T cell receptor (beta chain). Its antigen remains unknown. The same CDR3 arises from other DNA sequences in this sample as well. This sample was taken from a study of shared clonotypes between healthy human individuals. Investigators divided CD4+ cells into CD45RA+ naive and CD45RA-negative memory subsets. This CDR3 region has 12 residues. The germline CDR1 and CDR2 sequences are KGHSH and LQKENI. The V gene lost 2 bases and the J gene lost 1 base, with 2 bases spanning the gap. Study-wide results and limits: Larger estimated richness was generally seen in naive subsets than in memory subsets.

Profiling relied on immunoSEQ multiplex PCR, and the TCRdb table lists in-frame clones only, not all of them. In the table there are fewer than 3 million clones, about 90% of which are singletons. The TCR sequence derives from a young man in good health. Some clones in this sample may be carry-over from other donors' samples. What was sequenced was naive CD4+ T cells from PBMCs. Subset in this sample: CD45RA+ positively selected. The chain carries TRBV18 and TRBJ2-5; no clear D. The CDR3 spells CASSPSQETQYF. CDR3 sequence (DNA): TGTGCCAGCTCACCAAGCCAAGAGACCCAGTACTTC.